This TCR beta chain was sequenced during a study of molecular identifiers for immune sequencing clone quantification. Overall study findings and caveats: Over 97% of effector molecules, yet under 1% of naive-cell molecules, were held by clones above 20 RNA copies.

For this clonotype: Its antigen is still unknown. This may stem from a read error, because a much larger clone lies one nucleotide away.

The bulk TCR libraries were made with methods described before and with listed TCR primers. TCRdb redid the calling of the PCR reads with MiXCR, one entry per CDR3 protein. The sample holds about 300,000 distinct CDR3 sequences; roughly 23% are singletons and the top ten take approximately 0.85%. Losses at the gene ends were 6 bases for V and 15 bases for J; bases not matched to a gene: 20. The V gene's germline CDR1 is LGHNT and CDR2 FRNRAP. The CDR3 runs 15 residues. Material: naive CD8+ T cells from blood, with Jurkat cell RNA spiked in. The subset is: FACS-sorted CD8+CD4-CCR7+CD45RA+ naive T cells. V gene TRBV12-5 combines with J gene TRBJ2-1; TRBD1 matches at 7 bases. The TCR originated in a human donor in good health. Some libraries in this study had Jurkat cell RNA spiked in. The DNA of the CDR3 is TGTGCTAGTGGAGGGGGCCCTGACTCCCCCTACAAGCGGTTCTTC. Translating it yields CASGGGPDSPYKRFF.